Shown below are 30 T cell receptor beta chains from a single sample sequenced in a study of blood T cell repertoires in COVID-19. This table comes from immunoSEQ multiplex PCR, and its TCRdb copy is limited to in-frame clones, with some not included. The sample contains 200,000 to 250,000 clones, around 88% of which appear only once. Sequencing used PBMCs or T cells enriched from blood (not recorded which). The receptors were gathered from a woman aged 45-60 years with acute COVID-19.

This clone came up a few times. The genes are TRBV7-2 and TRBJ2-1; 8 nucleotides line up with TRBD2. Germline CDR1 is SGHTA and CDR2 is FQGNSA. V trimming: 5 bases; J trimming: 12 bases; junction bases outside the gene matches: 15. The CDR3 consists of 15 residues. CDR3 DNA sequence: TGTGCCAGCAGCCCCAGGTCAAGCGGGAGTAGTTCGCAGTTCTTC. As protein: CASSPRSSGSSSQFF.

This chain connects TRBV29-1 to TRBJ2-2, with D possibly matching TRBD2 (6 bases). V was shortened by 2 bases and J by 2 bases, with 9 bases between the two germline ends. Germline loops: CDR1 SQVTM, CDR2 ANQGSEA. This CDR3 comprises 14 residues. This CDR3 is CSVEPGTNTGELFF. The CDR3 DNA sequence: TGCAGCGTTGAACCGGGGACTAACACCGGGGAGCTGTTTTTT.

The chain is built from TRBV20-1 and TRBJ1-1; TRBD1 might be the D (6 bases). CDR3 length: 10 residues. Germline V gives CDR1 DFQATT, CDR2 SNEGSKA (reference sequence). Trimming took off 6 bases at V and 5 bases at J, with 7 bases between the two ends. The CDR3 is CSAQGTEAFF. Here the CDR3 DNA reads TGCAGTGCGCAGGGGACTGAAGCTTTCTTT.

The chain carries TRBV27 and TRBJ2-3; D uncertain. The germline V gene has CDR1 MNHEY and CDR2 SMNVEV (reference sequence). CDR3 length: 14 amino acids. V lost 1 base to trimming and J lost 2 bases, with 7 bases between them. The CDR3 loop is CASSLYRATDTQYF. The DNA for the CDR3 is TGTGCCAGCAGTTTATACCGAGCCACAGATACGCAGTATTTT.

V is TRBV19 and J is TRBJ1-2; D gene unclear. Germline CDR1 reads LNHDA; CDR2 reads SQIVND (reference sequence). V shed 3 bases and J shed 4 bases, with 9 bases lying between them. CDR3 size: 13 residues. The CDR3: CASSIPGLYGYTF. The CDR3 nucleotides read TGTGCCAGTAGTATTCCAGGCCTCTATGGCTACACCTTC.

This chain's CDR3 is CASSFGPSSGANVLTF. In DNA, the CDR3 is TGTGCCAGCAGCTTTGGGCCGAGCTCTGGGGCCAACGTCCTGACTTTC. This chain uses TRBV7-8 with TRBJ2-6, with unresolved D. Germline V gene data show CDR1 as SGHVS and CDR2 as FQNEAQ. V lost 3 bases and J 0 bases, leaving 9 bases between the germline ends. The CDR3 is 16 residues long.

The chain has TRBV4-3 and TRBJ2-7, with 12 bases identical to TRBD1. V lost 8 bases, J lost 7 bases, and 6 bases stayed unmatched. The CDR3 spans 13 residues. Germline lookup yields CDR1 LGHNA and CDR2 YSLEER. The DNA for the CDR3 is TGCGCCAGCGGGGACAGGGGGCGATCTGAGCAGTACTTC. This encodes CASGDRGRSEQYF.

As regards this clone: Compared with germline, one end of the junction differs, possibly owing to a read error. The V and J genes are TRBV7-9 and TRBJ2-7; D is unresolved. The germline V gene encodes CDR1 SEHNR and CDR2 FQNEAQ (reference sequence). This CDR3 spans 12 amino acids. CDR3 region: CASSLNEGSTDF. The CDR3 DNA reads TGTGCCAGCAGCTTAAATGAAGGTAGCACGGACTTC.

The chain joins TRBV6-5 to TRBJ1-3, with D tentatively TRBD1 (5 bases). This CDR3 contains 15 residues. Trimming removed 2 bases at V and 4 bases at J, with 12 bases between. Germline CDR1 reads MNHEY; CDR2 reads SVGAGI. The CDR3 DNA is TGTGCCAGCAGTTACGGGGTGGCAGGGGGAAACACCATATATTTT. This sequence encodes CASSYGVAGGNTIYF.

This chain links TRBV5-8 with TRBJ2-7; 9 positions agree with TRBD1. CDR3 length: 14 residues. Germline V gives CDR1 SGHTS, CDR2 YDEGEE. V lost 4 bases to trimming and J lost 5 bases; unmatched junction nucleotides: 7. CDR3 sequence reads: CASSLGTGQNEQYF. CDR3 in DNA: TGTGCCAGCAGCCTCGGGACAGGGCAGAACGAGCAGTACTTC. The complete variable domain, with remaining parts taken from reference TRBV5-8 and TRBJ2-7, reads EAGVTQSPTHLIKTRGQQATLRCSPISGHTSVYWYQQALGLGLQFLLWYDEGEERNRGNFPPRFSGRQFPNYSSELNVNALELEDSALYLCASSLGTGQNEQYFGPGTRLTVT.

The gene calls are TRBV5-1 and TRBJ1-1, with 9 bases lining up with TRBD1. Germline V gene data show CDR1 as SGHRS and CDR2 as YFSETQ. After removal of 4 bases from V and 3 bases from J, the junction contained 13 bases not matched to a gene. The CDR3 spans 17 residues. The CDR3 sequence: CASSPGQGKVLDTEAFF. The CDR3, as DNA: TGCGCCAGCAGCCCAGGACAGGGGAAAGTTCTGGACACTGAAGCTTTCTTT.

This clone was seen only once. The chain links TRBV3-1 (or the pseudogene TRBV3-2) to TRBJ2-7; weak D call: TRBD1 (6 bases). This CDR3 contains 14 residues. From germline, CDR1 is LGHDT and CDR2 YNNKEL (reference sequence). Trimming cost V 3 bases and J 0 bases, with 9 bases left between them. The CDR3 is CASSQDSGSYEQYF. DNA of the CDR3: TGTGCCAGCAGCCAGGACAGTGGCTCCTACGAGCAGTACTTC.

The chain is built from TRBV4-1 and TRBJ2-7; 7 positions agree with TRBD1. J gave up 0 bases and V 1 base, and 6 bases lay outside the gene matches. In germline, CDR1 is MGHRA, CDR2 YSYEKL. This CDR3 region has 16 residues. CDR3 coding DNA: TGCGCCAGCAGCCAAGGGTCGACAGGGAGCTCCTACGAGCAGTACTTC. Protein: CASSQGSTGSSYEQYF.

The chain recombines TRBV19 with TRBJ1-1, with 8 bases fitting TRBD1. The CDR3 runs 15 residues. Trimming cost V 6 bases and J 9 bases; bases outside gene matches: 15. The V gene's germline CDR1 is LNHDA and CDR2 SQIVND (reference sequence). CDR3: CASSKDRAGRRKAFF. As DNA, the CDR3 is TGTGCCAGTAGCAAGGACAGGGCAGGGCGGAGAAAAGCTTTCTTT. Looking up the rest from reference TRBV19 and TRBJ1-1 gives the full variable domain: DGGITQSPKYLFRKEGQNVTLSCEQNLNHDAMYWYRQDPGQGLRLIYYSQIVNDFQKGDIAEGYSVSREKKESFPLTVTSAQKNPTAFYLCASSKDRAGRRKAFFGQGTRLTVV.

The chain employs TRBV2 and TRBJ2-1; the D gene is possibly TRBD2 (6 bases). V lost 3 bases, J lost 8 bases, and 14 bases lay in between. CDR3 length: 14 residues. The V gene's germline CDR1 is SNHLY and CDR2 FYNNEI. CDR3 nucleotides: TGTGCCAGCAGTGACAGCGCGGGGAGGTATGAGCAGTTCTTC. Translation: CASSDSAGRYEQFF. Based on the CDR3 plus reference TRBV2 and TRBJ2-1, the full variable domain is EPEVTQTPSHQVTQMGQEVILRCVPISNHLYFYWYRQILGQKVEFLVSFYNNEISEKSEIFDDQFSVERPDGSNFTLKIRSTKLEDSAMYFCASSDSAGRYEQFFGPGTRLTVL.

The V and J genes are TRBV11-2 and TRBJ2-1; D not resolved. Trimming pared 2 bases from V and 1 base from J, leaving 15 bases between. In germline, CDR1 is SGHAT, CDR2 FQNNGV. The CDR3 sequence is 17 residues long. Here the CDR3 DNA reads TGTGCCAGCAGCTTACGTGACGCGGCAAATTCCTACAATGAGCAGTTCTTC. Its protein product is CASSLRDAANSYNEQFF. Complete variable domain (other parts from reference TRBV11-2 and TRBJ2-1): EAGVAQSPRYKIIEKRQSVAFWCNPISGHATLYWYQQILGQGPKLLIQFQNNGVVDDSQLPKDRFSAERLKGVDSTLKIQPAKLEDSAVYLCASSLRDAANSYNEQFFGPGTRLTVL.

The chain recombines TRBV2 with TRBJ1-6; a weak D match, TRBD1 (5 bases). This CDR3 region has 15 residues. Trimming cost V 6 bases and J 6 bases, with 15 bases left between them. Germline CDR1 is SNHLY and CDR2 is FYNNEI. The CDR3 nucleotides read TGTGCCAGCAGCGGGCAGGGTTTGGGTAATTCACCCCTCCACTTT. This sequence encodes CASSGQGLGNSPLHF.

The chain employs TRBV2 and TRBJ2-7; D gene uncertain. Germline-derived CDR1 and CDR2 are SNHLY and FYNNEI. CDR3 length: 15 amino acids. The germline V and J ends were trimmed by 1 base and 6 bases, with 16 bases remaining between them. The CDR3 region is CASSEVGALSPEQYF. CDR3 sequence (DNA): TGTGCCAGCAGTGAAGTGGGCGCCCTGTCCCCCGAGCAGTACTTC. Full variable domain (missing parts from reference TRBV2 and TRBJ2-7): EPEVTQTPSHQVTQMGQEVILRCVPISNHLYFYWYRQILGQKVEFLVSFYNNEISEKSEIFDDQFSVERPDGSNFTLKIRSTKLEDSAMYFCASSEVGALSPEQYFGPGTRLTVT.

The chain uses TRBV19 and TRBJ2-3, with a possible D match to TRBD2 (6 bases). The ends were cut back, 3 bases at V and 2 bases at J, with 15 bases in the middle. The CDR3 runs 16 residues. Germline assignment: CDR1 LNHDA and CDR2 SQIVND (reference sequence). The DNA for the CDR3 is TGTGCCAGTAGTATGGGCACCGGGACTTCCACAGATACGCAGTATTTT. This encodes CASSMGTGTSTDTQYF.

This sequence joins TRBV5-1 and TRBJ2-7, with a possible D match to TRBD2 (5 bases). This CDR3 region has 15 residues. CDR1 SGHRS and CDR2 YFSETQ come from the germline V gene. V was clipped by 4 bases and J by 0 bases, with 14 bases between them. CDR3 sequence: CASSQASGNSYEQYF. DNA for the CDR3: TGCGCCAGCAGCCAGGCCAGCGGAAACTCCTACGAGCAGTACTTC.

The rearrangement uses TRBV18 and TRBJ2-7, with no clear D. Germline assignment: CDR1 KGHSH and CDR2 LQKENI. The V and J ends lost 1 base and 3 bases respectively, with 10 bases between them. CDR3 length: 14 amino acids. The CDR3 nucleotides are TGTGCCAGCTCACCACTAGACACGAACTACGAGCAGTACTTC. It is translated as CASSPLDTNYEQYF.

The V gene is TRBV18, the J gene TRBJ2-5; 7 nucleotides line up with TRBD2. The trim removed 5 bases at V and 5 bases at J, leaving 2 bases unmatched. The CDR3 spans 12 residues. Per the germline V gene, CDR1 is KGHSH and CDR2 is LQKENI. This CDR3 reads CASSAGEETQYF. The CDR3 region has the DNA TGTGCCAGCTCAGCGGGAGAGGAGACCCAGTACTTC.

The chain joins TRBV19 to TRBJ2-1; a weak D match, TRBD2 (5 bases). CDR1 and CDR2 (germline): LNHDA, SQIVND (reference sequence). The V gene lost 3 bases and the J gene lost 10 bases, with 10 bases spanning the gap. The CDR3 is 12 residues long. CDR3 region: CASSIGLNEQFF. DNA for the CDR3: TGTGCCAGTAGTATCGGACTCAACGAGCAGTTCTTC.

The chain carries TRBV12-3 or TRBV12-4 and TRBJ2-3; possible D gene TRBD1, 6 bases. The CDR3 has 12 amino acids. Trimming shortened V by 5 bases and J by 3 bases, and 6 bases separated the two germline ends. This CDR3 reads CASSTGTDTQYF. The DNA for the CDR3 is TGTGCCAGCAGTACAGGGACAGATACGCAGTATTTT.

V gene TRBV19 combines with J gene TRBJ1-3; TRBD1 might be the D (6 bases). The CDR3 is made up of 15 amino acids. Germline values: CDR1 LNHDA, CDR2 SQIVND (reference sequence). V lost 7 bases, J lost 0 bases, and 13 bases lay in between. The CDR3 bases are TGTGCCAGTATCCGGACAGCCCTCTCTGGAAACACCATATATTTT. This translates into CASIRTALSGNTIYF.

The rearrangement joins TRBV7-9 to TRBJ2-3, with 9 nucleotides matching TRBD1. This CDR3 has 17 residues. The germline V gene has CDR1 SEHNR and CDR2 FQNEAQ (reference sequence). With V trimmed by 5 bases and J by 1 base, 10 bases remained unmatched. Here the CDR3 reads CASSVYRGLDGTDTQYF. The CDR3 DNA sequence: TGTGCCAGCAGCGTATACAGGGGGCTGGATGGCACAGATACGCAGTATTTT.

This sequence joins TRBV27 and TRBJ1-1; 12 bases align to TRBD1. The CDR3 totals 17 residues. V trimming: 5 bases; J trimming: 0 bases; junction bases outside the gene matches: 7. Per germline, CDR1 MNHEY and CDR2 SMNVEV (reference sequence). CDR3 nucleotides: TGTGCCAGCAGTCCCGGGACAGGGGGCCTTCTGAACACTGAAGCTTTCTTT. Translation gives CASSPGTGGLLNTEAFF.

The rearrangement links TRBV6-2 or TRBV6-3 to TRBJ1-1; 7 bases agree with TRBD1. Unmatched junction bases numbered 8, after V lost 2 bases and J lost 8 bases. The CDR3 is 14 amino acids. Looked up from germline, CDR1 is MNHEY and CDR2 is SVGEGT. CDR3 sequence (DNA): TGTGCCAGCAGTTACACCGGACAGGCTCCCGAAGCTTTCTTT. This codes for CASSYTGQAPEAFF.

The V call is TRBV10-3, the J call TRBJ2-2, with a possible D match to TRBD2 (6 bases). Trimming shortened V by 4 bases and J by 4 bases, and 16 bases separated the two germline ends. This CDR3 is built from 16 residues. CDR1 and CDR2 from the germline V gene are ENHRY and SYGVKD. The CDR3 is CAISGGVSTATGELFF. CDR3 nucleotides: TGTGCCATCAGTGGCGGGGTATCAACGGCCACCGGGGAGCTGTTTTTT.

V gene TRBV4-1 combines with J gene TRBJ1-4; TRBD1 matches 7 bases. This CDR3 contains 15 residues. Trimming at V came to 2 bases and at J to 11 bases, leaving 11 bases not matched to a gene. CDR1 is MGHRA, CDR2 YSYEKL, per germline. CDR3 coding DNA: TGCGCCAGCAGCCAATTTGCGGTGGCAGGGGGTAAACTGTTTTTT. Residues: CASSQFAVAGGKLFF.